These 3 T cell receptor beta chains were sequenced from one sample in a study of regulatory T cells in long-lasting Graves disease. Time point: newly diagnosed GD, antithyroid drugs for less than 3 months. PBMCs were the source of the RNA used for TCR sequencing. HTBI primers from iRepertoire and Arm-PCR of CDR3 regions yielded the TCR beta libraries. TCRdb called the multiplex PCR reads again in MiXCR, with one record for every CDR3 protein. This sample has 250,000 or so distinct CDR3 sequences, with around 20% found just once. Material: peripheral blood mononuclear cells (PBMCs), obtained at new diagnosis, from a patient treated with antithyroid drugs. These receptors originate from a female donor with Graves disease.

The chain recombines TRBV6-1 with TRBJ2-2; TRBD1 matches at 10 bases. V shed 10 bases and J 4 bases; nucleotides not matched to a gene: 3. Germline V gene data show CDR1 as MNHNS and CDR2 as SASEGT. The CDR3 consists of 13 residues. CDR3 in DNA: TGTGCCACCCGGACAGGGGGCACCGGGGAGCTGTTTTTT. Its translation: CATRTGGTGELFF.

This clonotype was counted many times. The chain recombines TRBV12-3 or TRBV12-4 with TRBJ2-2; 8 bases are shared with TRBD1. The CDR3 totals 16 residues. V lost 6 bases and J lost 2; bases outside the gene matches: 8. The CDR3 here is CASRFTGTGNTGELFF. CDR3 DNA: TGTGCCAGCAGATTTACCGGGACAGGAAACACCGGGGAGCTGTTTTTT.

In its sample, this clonotype was seen many times. V gene TRBV6-2 or TRBV6-3 combines with J gene TRBJ2-3, with unresolved D. The CDR3 extends over 14 amino acids. V lost 5 bases, J lost 6 bases, and 15 bases lay in between. Germline lookup yields CDR1 MNHEY and CDR2 SVGEGT. The CDR3 sequence is CASSRRTGGDTQYF. CDR3 coding DNA: TGTGCCAGCAGTCGACGGACGGGCGGTGATACGCAGTATTTT.